Given below is one TCR beta chain in context. This record comes from a study of control samples from healthy donors and cancer patients. Losses at the gene ends were 5 bases for V and 2 bases for J; bases not matched to a gene: 3. The CDR3 is made up of 15 amino acids. Germline lookup yields CDR1 GTSNPN and CDR2 SVGIG (reference sequence). Clones were sequenced by immunoSEQ multiplex PCR, and TCRdb holds only the in-frame ones, with some missing. In the table there are 60,000 to 95,000 clones, approximately 80% of which are singletons. The source material was blood. The TCR was taken from a man aged 50 or older in good health. The chain employs TRBV30 and TRBJ1-6; 10 bases are a match to TRBD1. DNA of the CDR3: TGTGCCTGGGGGACAGGGGTAACCTATAATTCACCCCTCCACTTT. Amino acid sequence: CAWGTGVTYNSPLHF.